The 8 T cell receptor beta chains listed next were all sequenced from one sample in a study of persistence of HIV-infected CD4 T cells. This was the immunoSEQ version 4 assay in survey mode. Data came from immunoSEQ multiplex PCR; TCRdb stores just in-frame clones and leaves some out. The table shows approximately 20,000 clones, with around three fifths occurring only once. The stimulus was an HIV-1 Gag 15-mer peptide pool, about 1.1 ug/peptide/mL. Sorting selected CD4+ T cells upregulating both CD40 ligand and CD69. These TCRs are of unknown antigen specificity. Source: CD4+ T cells sorted from PBMCs after roughly 18-hour stimulation, taken from a patient who received antiretroviral therapy. Every receptor here comes from an adult woman with HIV who was CMV-seropositive.

The CDR3 DNA follows: TGTGCCAGCAGTGCCCGGGGACTAGCTGATAGCGATACGCAGTATTTT. Translating gives CASSARGLADSDTQYF. The chain joins TRBV6-4 to TRBJ2-3; 9 bases fit TRBD2. The trim removed 4 bases at V and 6 bases at J, leaving 11 bases unmatched. The CDR3 spans 16 residues. Germline V lookup: CDR1 MRHNA, CDR2 SNTAGT.

The chain has TRBV5-1 and TRBJ1-1, with 7 nucleotides matching TRBD1. V shed 2 bases, J shed 1 base, and the junction held 2 bases outside the gene matches. In germline, CDR1 is SGHRS, CDR2 YFSETQ. The CDR3 has 14 amino acids. As DNA, the CDR3 is TGCGCCAGCAGCTTTGGACAGGAGAACACTGAAGCTTTCTTT. It is translated as CASSFGQENTEAFF.

V is TRBV15 and J is TRBJ2-7; 8 nucleotides match TRBD1. Germline V CDR1 and CDR2: LNHNV, YYDKDF (reference sequence). This CDR3 has 13 amino acids. Unmatched junction bases numbered 7, after V lost 3 bases and J lost 9 bases. Written as DNA, the CDR3 is TGTGCCACCAGCAGCCGAGACAGGGGACGGCAGTACGTC. Its translation: CATSSRDRGRQYV.

The chain uses TRBV18 and TRBJ2-4; 8 bases line up with TRBD1. V lost 6 bases and J lost 16; bases outside the gene matches: 8. The germline V gene has CDR1 KGHSH and CDR2 LQKENI. The CDR3 is 11 amino acids. The chain's CDR3 is CASSLGQGLYF. DNA for the CDR3: TGTGCCAGCTCCCTAGGACAGGGTCTATACTTC.

This clone was counted only a few times. The rearrangement uses TRBV28 and TRBJ1-3, with TRBD1 matching 7 bases. This CDR3 contains 15 residues. Trimming at V came to 6 bases and at J to 4 bases, leaving 9 bases not matched to a gene. The germline CDR1 and CDR2 sequences are MDHEN and SYDVKM. The CDR3 spells CASRPTGEGGNTIYF. The CDR3 DNA follows: TGTGCCAGCAGGCCTACAGGGGAAGGAGGAAACACCATATATTTT.

Only one count was recorded for this clone. The V call is TRBV6-5, the J call TRBJ1-2; D might be TRBD1 (6 bases). Trimming stripped 8 bases from V and 8 bases from J, with 15 bases between. The CDR3 is 12 residues long. From germline, CDR1 is MNHEY and CDR2 SVGAGI. CDR3 sequence: CASRDKGGGYTF. The CDR3 DNA reads as TGTGCCAGCCGGGACAAGGGCGGGGGCTACACCTTC.

This sequence joins TRBV9 and TRBJ1-2; 7 bases align to TRBD1. CDR1 and CDR2 (germline): SGDLS, YYNGEE. This CDR3 is 16 amino acids long. With V trimmed by 4 bases and J by 4 bases, 13 bases remained unmatched. CDR3 bases: TGTGCCAGCAGCCCGCACCAGACAGGGCGTAGCTATGGCTACACCTTC. Protein product: CASSPHQTGRSYGYTF.

The rearrangement links TRBV5-1 to TRBJ2-1, with a tentative D call TRBD2 (6 bases). Germline V lookup: CDR1 SGHRS, CDR2 YFSETQ. This CDR3 is built from 15 residues. Trimming pared 4 bases from V and 0 bases from J, leaving 11 bases between. The chain's CDR3 is CASSAGTSSYNEQFF. The CDR3 bases are TGCGCCAGCAGCGCGGGGACGAGCTCCTACAATGAGCAGTTCTTC.